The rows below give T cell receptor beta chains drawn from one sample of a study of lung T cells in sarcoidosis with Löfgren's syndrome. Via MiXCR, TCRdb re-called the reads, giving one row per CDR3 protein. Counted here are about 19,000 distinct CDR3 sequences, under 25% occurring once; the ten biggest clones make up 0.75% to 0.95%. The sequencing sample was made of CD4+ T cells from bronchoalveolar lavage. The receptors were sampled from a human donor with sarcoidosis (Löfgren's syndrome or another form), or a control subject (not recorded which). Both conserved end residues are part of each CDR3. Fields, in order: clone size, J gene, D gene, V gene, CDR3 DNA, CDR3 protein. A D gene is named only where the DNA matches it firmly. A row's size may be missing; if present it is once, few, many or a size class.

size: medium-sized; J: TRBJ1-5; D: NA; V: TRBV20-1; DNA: TGCAGTGTAGACGGGGGCTTGAATCAGCCCCAGCATTTT; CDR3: CSVDGGLNQPQHF
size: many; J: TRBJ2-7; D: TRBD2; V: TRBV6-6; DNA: TGTGCCAGCAGTTACGATAGCGGGGTCTCCTACGAGCAGTACTTC; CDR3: CASSYDSGVSYEQYF
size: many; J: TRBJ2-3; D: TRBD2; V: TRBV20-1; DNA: TGCAGTGCAGGGGGACTAGCGGGATTGGATACGCAGTATTTT; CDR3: CSAGGLAGLDTQYF
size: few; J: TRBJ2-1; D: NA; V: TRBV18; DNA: TGTGCCAGCTCCCACAAACCAGGGAGCTCCTACAATGAGCAGTTCTTC; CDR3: CASSHKPGSSYNEQFF
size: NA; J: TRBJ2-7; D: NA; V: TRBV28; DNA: TGTGCCAGCAGTTTAAGTCTAGGCTCCTACAATGAGCAGTACTTC; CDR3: CASSLSLGSYNEQYF
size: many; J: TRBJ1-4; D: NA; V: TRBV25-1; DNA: TGTGCCAGCAGTCGAAACTCCAACGGGGGGGTTAATGAAAAACTGTTTTTT; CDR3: CASSRNSNGGVNEKLFF
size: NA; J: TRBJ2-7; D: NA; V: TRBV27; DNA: NA; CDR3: CASSLSWGGGSSYEQCF
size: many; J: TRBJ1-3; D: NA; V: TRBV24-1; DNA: TGTGCCACCAGTGACCAAACGACAGACGGAACAGGAAACACCATATATTTT; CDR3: CATSDQTTDGTGNTIYF
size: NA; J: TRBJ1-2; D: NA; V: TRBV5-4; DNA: TGTGCCAGCAGCTTGGACAGTGGCTATGGCTACACCTTC; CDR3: CASSLDSGYGYTF
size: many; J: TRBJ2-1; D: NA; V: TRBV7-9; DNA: TGTGCCAGCATATCACAGTTATCCTACAATGAGCAGTTCTTC; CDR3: CASISQLSYNEQFF
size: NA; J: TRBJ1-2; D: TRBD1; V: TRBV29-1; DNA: TGCAGCGTTGTCCAGGGGGTGTTTAAGGTAGAGAACTATGGCTACACCTTC; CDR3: CSVVQGVFKVENYGYTF
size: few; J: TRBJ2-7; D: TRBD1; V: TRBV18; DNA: TGTGCCAGCTCATCCCGGGACAGCCCTAATGAGCAGTACTTC; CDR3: CASSSRDSPNEQYF
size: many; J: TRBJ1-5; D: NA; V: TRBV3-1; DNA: TGTGCCAGCAGCGCCATGACAGATCAGCCCCAGCATTTT; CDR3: CASSAMTDQPQHF
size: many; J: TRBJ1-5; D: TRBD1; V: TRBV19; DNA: TGTGCCAGCTCAAAGGACAGGAATCAGCCCCAGCATTTT; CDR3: CASSKDRNQPQHF
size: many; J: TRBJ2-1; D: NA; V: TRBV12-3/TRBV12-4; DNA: TGTGCCAGCAGTCCGGAGGCCCCGGTCCTGAATGAGCAGTTCTTC; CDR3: CASSPEAPVLNEQFF
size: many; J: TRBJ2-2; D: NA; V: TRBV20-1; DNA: TGCAGTGCTCGACTTGGACAGTCAAACACCGGGGAGCTGTTTTTT; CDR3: CSARLGQSNTGELFF
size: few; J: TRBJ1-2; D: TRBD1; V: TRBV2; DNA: TGTGCCAGCACGTTCTCGACAGGGGCGACCTATGGCTACACCTTC; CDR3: CASTFSTGATYGYTF
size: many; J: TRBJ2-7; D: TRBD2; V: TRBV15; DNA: TGTGCCACCAGCAGAGTTCTGACTAGCGGTCTCGAGCAGTACTTC; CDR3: CATSRVLTSGLEQYF
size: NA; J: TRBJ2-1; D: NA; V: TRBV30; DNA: TGTGCCTGGAGTGGACAGAGCAACTACAATGAGCAGTTCTTC; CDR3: CAWSGQSNYNEQFF
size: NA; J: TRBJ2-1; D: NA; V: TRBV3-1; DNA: TGTGCCAGCAGCCCGGGGGCAGGTGGGGATGAGCAGTTCTTC; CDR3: CASSPGAGGDEQFF
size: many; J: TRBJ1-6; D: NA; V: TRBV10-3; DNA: TGTGCCATCAGCGTTACAGGGAATAATTCACCCCTCCACTTT; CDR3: CAISVTGNNSPLHF
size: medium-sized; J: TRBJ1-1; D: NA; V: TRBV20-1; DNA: TGCAGTGCCAGCCGGAGGGGCGGAAAGGCTGAAGCTTTCTTT; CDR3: CSASRRGGKAEAFF
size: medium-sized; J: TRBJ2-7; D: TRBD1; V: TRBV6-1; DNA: TGTGCCAGCAGTCCCAGACAGGGAATCTACGAGCAGTACTTC; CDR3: CASSPRQGIYEQYF
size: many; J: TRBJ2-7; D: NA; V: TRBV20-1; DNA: TGCAGTGCTAGAGATCCATTGGGGTACGAGCAGTACTTC; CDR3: CSARDPLGYEQYF
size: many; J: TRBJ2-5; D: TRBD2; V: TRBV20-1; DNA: TGCAGTGCTAGAGGCGGACTAGCGGGGGTTGAGACCCAGTACTTC; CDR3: CSARGGLAGVETQYF
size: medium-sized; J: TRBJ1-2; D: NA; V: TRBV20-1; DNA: TGCAGTGCTAGGGAAGGGAGCCTGTATGGCTACACCTTC; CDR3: CSAREGSLYGYTF
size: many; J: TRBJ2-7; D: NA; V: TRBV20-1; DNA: TGCAGTGCTAGAGATCCCGGCAGGGGCTACGAGCAGTACTTC; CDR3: CSARDPGRGYEQYF
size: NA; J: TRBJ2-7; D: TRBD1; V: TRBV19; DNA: TGTGCCAGTAGTACGTACAGGGGAAGAAAGATCTACGAGCAGTACTTC; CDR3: CASSTYRGRKIYEQYF
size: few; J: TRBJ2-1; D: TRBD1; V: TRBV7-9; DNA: TGTGCCAGCAGCAGCGATGGGACAGGGGTATACAATGAGCAGTTCTTC; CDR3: CASSSDGTGVYNEQFF
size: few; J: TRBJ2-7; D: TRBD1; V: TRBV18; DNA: TGTGCCAGCTCACCACCGGGACAGGGGGACTACGAGCAGTACTTC; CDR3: CASSPPGQGDYEQYF
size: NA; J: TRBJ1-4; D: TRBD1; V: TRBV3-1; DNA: TGTGCCAGCAGCCAAACGGTTGCTACAGGGGGGGTGTATGAAAAACTGTTTTTT; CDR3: CASSQTVATGGVYEKLFF
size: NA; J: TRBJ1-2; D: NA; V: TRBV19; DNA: TGTGCCAGTATCCAAACGGACGACCTCTATGGCTACACCTTC; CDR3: CASIQTDDLYGYTF
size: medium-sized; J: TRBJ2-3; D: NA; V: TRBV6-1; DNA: TGTGCCAGCACCGAGCTGGGGGCAGGTTTAACAGATACGCAGTATTTT; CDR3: CASTELGAGLTDTQYF
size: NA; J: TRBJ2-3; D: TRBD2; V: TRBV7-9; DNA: TGTGCCAGCAGCATAGCGGGTCAATCCACAGATACGCAGTATTTT; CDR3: CASSIAGQSTDTQYF
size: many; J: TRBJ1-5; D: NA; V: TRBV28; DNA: TGTGCCAGCGCCCTTTCTCCCAATAGCAATCAGCCCCAGCATTTT; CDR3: CASALSPNSNQPQHF
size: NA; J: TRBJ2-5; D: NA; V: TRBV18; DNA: TGTGCCAGCTCACCGCAAAGAGAGGGGGAGACCCAGTACTTC; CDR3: CASSPQREGETQYF
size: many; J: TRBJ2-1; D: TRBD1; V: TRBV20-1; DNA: TGCAGTCACAAAGAGGGGGCGAGCTCCTACAATGAGCAGTTCTTC; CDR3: CSHKEGASSYNEQFF
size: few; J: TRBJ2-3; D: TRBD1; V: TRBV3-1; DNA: TGTGCCAGCAGCAGCGCGAGGGACAGGGGGAAGGATACGCAGTATTTT; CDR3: CASSSARDRGKDTQYF
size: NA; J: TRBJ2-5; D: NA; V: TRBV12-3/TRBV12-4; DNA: TGTGCCAGCAGTTCAAGCGTACGTGGAGAGACCCAGTACTTC; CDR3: CASSSSVRGETQYF
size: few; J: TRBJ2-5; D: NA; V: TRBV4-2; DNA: TGTGCCAGCAGCCAACCAACATCAGGGTACGAGACCCAGTACTTC; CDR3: CASSQPTSGYETQYF
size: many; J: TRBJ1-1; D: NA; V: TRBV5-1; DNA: TGCGCCAGCAGCTCGAGTTGGGACACTGAAGCTTTCTTT; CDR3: CASSSSWDTEAFF